Below, one TCR beta chain is given with its context. Its antigen target is currently unknown. No base qualities exist here, and no much larger clone lies one base off it. The CDR3, cysteine through phenylalanine, is 15 amino acids long. Only the CDR3 portion is preserved as DNA: 45 bases, with reading frame beginning at the first base. Here V drops 7 bases and J drops 1 base, and the junction holds 4 bases not matched to any gene. According to the germline V gene (reference sequence), CDR1 reads SEHNR and CDR2 reads FQNEAQ. These data are taken from a study of cytomegalovirus exposure and HLA in healthy donors (dated by TCRdb to 2016 to 2017). Study-wide context: According to an earlier analysis of 587 of the donors, about 190 million T cells yielded some 110 million unique TCR beta sequences and approximately 280 Gb of sequence data. About 300 gigabases of sequencing data and around 80 million unique TCR sequences made up an early release that covered approximately 700 HLA-typed donors. The genetic ancestry cluster associated with self-reported Caucasian donors included 81% of the roughly 360 genotyped donors. The study aimed to test whether cataloging public T cell receptors could reveal signatures of past pathogen exposure. The study profiled the T cell repertoires of hundreds of subjects by immunosequencing and related them to cytomegalovirus serostatus. Along with the approximately 700-subject first cohort, a separate validation cohort of over a hundred different subjects was used. To predict cytomegalovirus infection status, the study combined high-throughput TCR immunosequencing, statistical association of individual TCRs with disease status, and machine learning. A later analysis re-analyzed previously published TCR beta repertoires from 666 donors and added high-resolution HLA genotyping to study TCR occurrence patterns. Rather than using new phenotypic data, the later analysis identified candidate immune exposures from TCR beta sequences and from how often those sequences occurred across donors. An earlier analysis of approximately 580 of the donors used high-throughput TCR beta sequencing to judge whether each TCR beta V gene segment behaved as functional or pseudogenic. Donor age, sex, ethnicity and CMV serostatus were compiled alongside the repertoire data. Genome-wide SNP genotypes for about 65% of the 666 donors were used in a later genetic analysis, which treated that subset as a discovery cohort. All discovery cohort repertoires had been generated on a single sequencing platform. Both class I and class II loci were covered by HLA typing, at four-digit resolution. The number of donors typed differed by locus, with 629-630 for A, B, C, DRB1 and DQB1, approximately 500 for DQA1, 600 to 610 for DPA1, and some 450 for DPB1. Roughly 5 DR-DQ haplotypes were handled as single units for association and clustering because linkage in the cohort was strong. Among some 410 genotyped donors of the cohort, an average of around 240,000 unique TCR beta nucleotide sequences were sequenced per donor, approximately 20% of them non-productive.

The library was obtained by the immunoSEQ multiplex PCR assay. For the multiplex PCR, a mixture combining 60 forward primers for TCR Vbeta segments and 13 reverse primers for TCR Jbeta segments was used. A multiplex PCR assay on genomic DNA amplified the CDR3 region of rearranged TCR beta genes. On the Illumina HiSeq System, the amplified TCR beta libraries were sequenced as 87-base-pair reads. The original methods were these. Across the roughly 670 repertoires, a later analysis counted around 80 million unique TCR beta chains, roughly 11 million of which were shared by at least two donors. Raw reads were error-corrected and collapsed into unique sequences by a nearest-neighbor algorithm in which closely related sequences were merged to remove PCR and sequencing errors. To assign V, D and J gene segments, CDR3 sequences were aligned to IMGT reference sequences. For a sequence to be retained, at least a six-nucleotide match to both a V gene segment and a J gene segment was required. A rearrangement counted as productive if the CDR3 had no stop codons and remained in frame with V and J, and every other rearrangement counted as non-productive. CDR3 was defined according to IMGT convention as the region running from the second conserved V-encoded cysteine to the conserved J-encoded phenylalanine. The earlier analysis of fewer than 750 of the donors excluded sequences that lacked an unambiguous match to a single V gene segment. An earlier analysis of 500 to 700 of the donors classified V segments as functional when productive rearrangements were above 56.7% and as segregating when the standard deviation between donors was above 5%. A statistical classification framework was built to diagnose cytomegalovirus status from the catalog of TCR beta chain sequences. A later analysis assigned V and J genes by comparing TCR nucleotide sequences with IMGT/GENE-DB human TR gene sequences. In a later analysis, CDR3 sequences and most-parsimonious VDJ recombination scenarios were assigned using the TCRdist pipeline. In a later analysis, every TCR beta chain was defined by the combination of its CDR3 amino acid sequence and its V-gene family, and reads without a unique V-gene family were dropped. In a later analysis, nearly 600 highly shared, low-generation-probability nucleotide sequences were removed to address suspected cross-contamination and a sequencing artifact. A later analysis calculated a clonal expansion index for each public chain from normalized within-repertoire ranks of inferred template counts. Generation probabilities in a later analysis came from a VDJ recombination model fitted to out-of-frame rearrangements, and those results were checked against IGoR. Hypergeometric tests were used in a later analysis to score TCR-TCR, TCR-HLA and TCR-CMV co-occurrence, with a repertoire-size bias correction applied to the TCR pairs. A later analysis estimated false discovery rates by permuting HLA or CMV assignments 20 times. In a later analysis, co-occurring TCRs were grouped with DBSCAN, and TCRdist sequence similarity was added when clustering was performed within HLA-allele-positive subsets. Repertoires with fewer than 30,000 or more than 120,000 public chains were left out of co-occurrence clustering, as were about five repertoires with anomalous nucleotide sharing. Here the immuneACCESS table is served through TCRdb, limited to in-frame sequences with V and J called. Missing clones are a known gap in these copies; in checked studies unresolved V genes cover under half, and the rest lacks a known reason. The V and J calls and clone size were taken over from that table, and D and trimming were inferred from the DNA. The sample table contains approximately 44,000 clones; only one count was recorded for 75% to 90% of them. The top ten hold 8% of the sample.

The cohort comprised some 700 healthy bone marrow donors. At the time of sampling, every cohort member was nominally healthy, though immune exposures that went unrecorded were likely present. The donor tested CMV seropositive and was one of the 289 seropositive cohort members. Every donor gave a peripheral blood sample, and the peripheral blood mononuclear cells from that sample were used for TCR beta sequencing. Genomic DNA extraction from the blood cell samples was performed with the Qiagen DNeasy Blood Extraction Kit. The full study reports these points: At a false discovery rate of 0.05, a later analysis linked 16,951 TCR beta sequences to specific HLA alleles. In an earlier analysis of fewer than 700 of the donors, most TCR beta V segments appeared in productive rearrangements about 90% or about 30% of the time, broadly matching IMGT annotations. A further reported finding was that TCR beta sequences accurately predicted the HLA-A and HLA-B alleles for most subjects in the first cohort. In a later analysis, most CMV-associated TCR beta chains were found to appear HLA-restricted, with HLA associations seemingly driven largely by CMV exposure. The earlier analysis of 587 of the donors excluded roughly 16 rarely observed V segments, including chromosome 9 orphons, because counts were too low. A later genetic analysis reported fewer N-insertions in productive TCRs among donors in an Asian-associated ancestry cluster than the approximately 700-donor mean. It was suggested by the authors that the approach could potentially be generalized to other disease states and immunological phenotypes. In a later analysis, HLA-associated TCR beta chains were found to be more clonally expanded and to have lower generation probabilities than equally common non-associated chains. A group of highly shared sequence variants was considered likely to be a technical artifact of the sequencing pipeline. In a later analysis, several top co-occurrence clusters were reported to appear linked to parvovirus B19, influenza, CMV and Epstein-Barr virus. In a later genetic analysis, a missense DCLRE1C variant was associated with V-gene and J-gene trimming of TCR beta chains, and the association was replicated in an independent cohort. Immune exposure information for the cohort was limited to CMV serostatus. A few of the identified cytomegalovirus-associated TCR beta chains were confirmed in vitro to be specific for cytomegalovirus antigens. Linkage disequilibrium might explain the correlated functional status among segregating V segments, but an unknown experimental factor could not be excluded. The 87-base-pair reads could not distinguish some IMGT-functional V segments, including TRBV6-2 and TRBV6-3, so those segments were excluded. Cytomegalovirus status was reported to be diagnosed by the classifier with high specificity and sensitivity in both the original and validation cohorts. The cohort was sequenced for TCR beta chains only, and without alpha or paired-chain data the features that could be detected were limited. When HLA alleles, especially DR and DQ, strongly co-occurred, attributing TCR associations to individual alleles was difficult. Because some donors lacked HLA typing at each locus, the association tests relied only on the typed subset. A later analysis found that TCR association rates varied across HLA loci, with DRB1 alleles showing the most associated TCRs and HLA-C alleles the fewest. Most TCR sequences were seen in very few donors, while some public TCRs were found in many individuals. The study gave a list of 150 to 200 TCR beta chains associated with cytomegalovirus. Presence/absence analyses assumed roughly uniform sequencing depth across donors, an assumption that may not hold.

The sequence links TRBV7-9 to TRBJ2-4; the central 10 bases match TRBD1. The sequenced material came from PBMCs. The receptor comes from a woman between 35 and 50 years old in good health and CMV-seropositive. The CDR3 region has the sequence CASTTGQGAKNIQYF. Read as DNA, the sequence is TGTGCCAGCACCACGGGACAGGGGGCCAAAAACATTCAGTACTTC.